Listed below are T cell receptor beta chains from one sample, sequenced in a study of vaccination effects on CD4 cells after COVID-19. Profiled with immunoSEQ multiplex PCR; TCRdb holds only in-frame clones, not every one. The table lists about 15,000 clones, about 70% of them singletons. Antigens for these TCRs are unknown. Sequenced here: CD4+ T cells from PBMCs cultured with HCoV-NL63 spike peptides, sampled after COVID-19 vaccination. Receptor source: a human donor who had a prior SARS-CoV-2 infection. CDR3s include the opening cysteine and the closing phenylalanine or tryptophan. Each record gives: J gene, CDR3 length, clone size, D gene, V gene, CDR3 DNA, CDR3 protein. The D gene is left open where the match is weak. Part of the rows lack a size; the others show once, few, many or a class for expanded clones.

J: TRBJ1-3
length: 12
size: NA
D: NA
V: TRBV18
DNA: TGTGCCAGCTCTACACAGGGAAACACCATATATTTT
CDR3: CASSTQGNTIYF

J: TRBJ2-7
length: 17
size: NA
D: NA
V: TRBV3-1/TRBV3-2
DNA: TGTGCCAGCAGCCAAGATATTAGGGCAGCCAGAATCTACGAGCAGTACTTC
CDR3: CASSQDIRAARIYEQYF

J: TRBJ2-7
length: 13
size: few
D: NA
V: TRBV9
DNA: TGTGCCAGCAGCGTAAACCCCGGCGACGAGCAGTACTTC
CDR3: CASSVNPGDEQYF

J: TRBJ2-3
length: 13
size: NA
D: NA
V: TRBV18
DNA: TGTGCCAGCTCACCTATCCCCCTAGATACGCAGTATTTT
CDR3: CASSPIPLDTQYF

J: TRBJ1-5
length: 12
size: NA
D: NA
V: TRBV24-1
DNA: TGTGCCACCAGTGATTTCGGTGGGGCCCAGCATTTT
CDR3: CATSDFGGAQHF

J: TRBJ2-5
length: 13
size: NA
D: NA
V: TRBV5-6
DNA: TGTGCCAGCAGCGGATGGGTATCGGAGACCCAGTACTTC
CDR3: CASSGWVSETQYF

J: TRBJ1-1
length: 13
size: few
D: NA
V: TRBV12-5
DNA: TGTGCTAGTGGTTTGGAAGAGGACACTGAAGCTTTCTTT
CDR3: CASGLEEDTEAFF

J: TRBJ1-5
length: 13
size: NA
D: NA
V: TRBV6-1
DNA: TGTGCCAGCAGTGAAGGCCACAATCAGCCCCAGCATTTT
CDR3: CASSEGHNQPQHF

J: TRBJ2-2
length: 16
size: NA
D: TRBD1
V: TRBV11-2
DNA: TGTGCCAGCAACCCCACCACAGGGGACACGCCCGGGGAGCTGTTTTTT
CDR3: CASNPTTGDTPGELFF

J: TRBJ2-3
length: 13
size: NA
D: NA
V: TRBV11-2
DNA: TGTGCCAGCAGCGCGCTTGGGCACGGTACGCAGTATTTT
CDR3: CASSALGHGTQYF

J: TRBJ2-1
length: 15
size: NA
D: NA
V: TRBV3-1/TRBV3-2
DNA: TGTGCCAGCAGCCTTATCGGCCTGGAGGGGACGGAGCAGTTCTTC
CDR3: CASSLIGLEGTEQFF

J: TRBJ2-4
length: 16
size: few
D: TRBD2
V: TRBV3-1/TRBV3-2
DNA: TGTGCCAGCAGCATCGGGACTAGCGGTGAGAGAGGGGTGCCGCACTTC
CDR3: CASSIGTSGERGVPHF

J: TRBJ1-6
length: 16
size: NA
D: TRBD1
V: TRBV5-4
DNA: TGTGCCAGCAGCTTGGGCAGGCAGGGGGGTTTTTCACCCCTCCACTTT
CDR3: CASSLGRQGGFSPLHF

J: TRBJ1-1
length: 14
size: few
D: NA
V: TRBV18
DNA: TGTGCCAGCTCACTCTCAGACGGGAACACTGAAGCTTTCTTT
CDR3: CASSLSDGNTEAFF

J: TRBJ2-5
length: 11
size: NA
D: NA
V: TRBV2
DNA: TGTGCCAGCAGTGAAACAGAGACCCAGTACTTC
CDR3: CASSETETQYF

J: TRBJ2-3
length: 14
size: NA
D: NA
V: TRBV5-1
DNA: TGCGCCAGCAGCGCCGACGGAAGCACAGATACGCAGTATTTT
CDR3: CASSADGSTDTQYF

J: TRBJ2-7
length: 15
size: once
D: TRBD2
V: TRBV20-1
DNA: TGCAGTGCTAGTAGGGGCGGGGGGCGGTTCTACGAGCAGTACTTC
CDR3: CSASRGGGRFYEQYF

J: TRBJ1-5
length: 17
size: NA
D: TRBD1
V: TRBV19
DNA: TGTGCCAGTAGTAGAAACCCCCCCGGGACAGCCAATCAGCCCCAGCATTTT
CDR3: CASSRNPPGTANQPQHF

J: TRBJ2-7
length: 13
size: NA
D: TRBD1
V: TRBV2
DNA: TGTGCCAGCAAGAAGGACAGGGGTAACGAGCAGTACTTC
CDR3: CASKKDRGNEQYF

J: TRBJ1-1
length: 15
size: few
D: TRBD1
V: TRBV6-4
DNA: TGTGCCAGCAGTGACTCATCAGGGGGCTACACTGAAGCTTTCTTT
CDR3: CASSDSSGGYTEAFF

J: TRBJ2-3
length: 17
size: once
D: TRBD2
V: TRBV2
DNA: TGTGCCAGCACTCCCGGGGCCGGGACTAGATACACAGATACGCAGTATTTT
CDR3: CASTPGAGTRYTDTQYF

J: TRBJ2-1
length: 16
size: few
D: NA
V: TRBV5-1
DNA: TGCGCCAGCAGCTTGCTCGCGGATAACCAATACAATGAGCAGTTCTTC
CDR3: CASSLLADNQYNEQFF

J: TRBJ1-4
length: 18
size: NA
D: NA
V: TRBV7-8
DNA: TGTGCCAGCAGCAAGCTAGGACTGCACTTTGCAACTAATGAAAAACTGTTTTTT
CDR3: CASSKLGLHFATNEKLFF

J: TRBJ2-7
length: 14
size: NA
D: NA
V: TRBV11-2
DNA: TGTGCCAGCAGCTTAGGCCCGGACCGCCTAGAGCAGTACTTC
CDR3: CASSLGPDRLEQYF

J: TRBJ2-3
length: 15
size: once
D: NA
V: TRBV6-5
DNA: TGTGCCAGCAGCCGGCGCGGGACAGTCACAGATACGCAGTATTTT
CDR3: CASSRRGTVTDTQYF

J: TRBJ2-7
length: 17
size: NA
D: NA
V: TRBV18
DNA: TGTGCCAGCTCACCGAGCCTCGGGCAGGGGTCGACGTACGAGCAGTACTTC
CDR3: CASSPSLGQGSTYEQYF

J: TRBJ2-2
length: 14
size: NA
D: NA
V: TRBV10-3
DNA: TGTGCCATCAGTGAGACTTACAACACCGGGGAGCTGTTTTTT
CDR3: CAISETYNTGELFF

J: TRBJ1-2
length: 13
size: medium-sized
D: NA
V: TRBV30
DNA: TGTGCCTGGAGTTTACAGTTGAACTATGGCTACACCTTC
CDR3: CAWSLQLNYGYTF

J: TRBJ2-5
length: 14
size: NA
D: NA
V: TRBV9
DNA: TGTGCCAGCAGCGTAGGGCACAGGGTCGAGACCCAGTACTTC
CDR3: CASSVGHRVETQYF

J: TRBJ1-3
length: 15
size: NA
D: NA
V: TRBV28
DNA: TGTGCCAGCAGTTTATGGGAAGACTCTGGAAACACCATATATTTT
CDR3: CASSLWEDSGNTIYF

J: TRBJ2-7
length: 12
size: medium-sized
D: TRBD2
V: TRBV6-5
DNA: TGTGCCAGCAGTCCCGTAGCGGGATTGCAGTACTTC
CDR3: CASSPVAGLQYF

J: TRBJ2-1
length: 14
size: NA
D: NA
V: TRBV5-1
DNA: TGCGCCAGCAGTAAAAATCTGGGCTACAATGAGCAGTTCTTC
CDR3: CASSKNLGYNEQFF

J: TRBJ1-1
length: 13
size: NA
D: NA
V: TRBV19
DNA: TGTGCCAGTACCCTGAGGGGGAACACTGAAGCTTTCTTT
CDR3: CASTLRGNTEAFF

J: TRBJ1-3
length: 16
size: NA
D: NA
V: TRBV15
DNA: TGTGCCACCAGCAGAGATGTAGGGTTTTTTGGAAACACCATATATTTT
CDR3: CATSRDVGFFGNTIYF

J: TRBJ2-3
length: 15
size: NA
D: NA
V: TRBV24-1
DNA: TGTGCCACCAGTGACCCCTCCCCGTACACAGATACGCAGTATTTT
CDR3: CATSDPSPYTDTQYF

J: TRBJ1-2
length: 13
size: NA
D: NA
V: TRBV7-2
DNA: TGTGCCAGCAGCGACGGTGGCGTTCGGGGCTACACCTTC
CDR3: CASSDGGVRGYTF

J: TRBJ1-2
length: 14
size: once
D: TRBD1
V: TRBV4-2
DNA: TGTGCCAGCAGCCAATTGGGACAGGGCTATGGCTACACCTTC
CDR3: CASSQLGQGYGYTF

J: TRBJ1-2
length: 12
size: few
D: NA
V: TRBV12-3/TRBV12-4
DNA: TGTGCCAGCAGTTTATGGGGTGATGGCTACACCTTC
CDR3: CASSLWGDGYTF

J: TRBJ2-7
length: 18
size: NA
D: NA
V: TRBV28
DNA: TGTGCCAGCAGTTCTATGGGAGGGGGCAGAAGGATCTCCGACGAGCAGTACTTC
CDR3: CASSSMGGGRRISDEQYF

J: TRBJ2-1
length: 16
size: NA
D: TRBD2
V: TRBV11-3
DNA: TGTGCCAGCAGCCCGGGGGGGGCACCATCCTACAATGAGCAGTTCTTC
CDR3: CASSPGGAPSYNEQFF

J: TRBJ2-1
length: 11
size: NA
D: NA
V: TRBV12-3/TRBV12-4
DNA: TGTGCCAGCCGAGGAGGTAATGAGCAGTTCTTC
CDR3: CASRGGNEQFF

J: TRBJ1-1
length: 13
size: once
D: NA
V: TRBV30
DNA: TGTGCCTGGAGCGCCAACAGGAACACTGAAGCTTTCTTT
CDR3: CAWSANRNTEAFF

J: TRBJ2-7
length: 15
size: NA
D: NA
V: TRBV10-1
DNA: TGCGCCAGCGTATATGGGGGTCAACTCCCCTACGAGCAGTACTTC
CDR3: CASVYGGQLPYEQYF

J: TRBJ2-5
length: 16
size: NA
D: NA
V: TRBV11-3
DNA: TGTGCCAGCAGCCCAGGACTACATCCTGTTGAAGAGACCCAGTACTTC
CDR3: CASSPGLHPVEETQYF

J: TRBJ2-3
length: 16
size: NA
D: TRBD2
V: TRBV11-2
DNA: TGTGCCAGCAGCTTATTTGCGGGAGGAGGCACAGATACGCAGTATTTT
CDR3: CASSLFAGGGTDTQYF

J: TRBJ1-2
length: 14
size: once
D: NA
V: TRBV7-2
DNA: TGTGCCAGCAGCGTAGGCCAGGGCTCCTATGGCTACACCTTC
CDR3: CASSVGQGSYGYTF

J: TRBJ1-5
length: 14
size: NA
D: NA
V: TRBV12-2
DNA: TGTGCAAGTCGCTCGAGGGGGCAAGACCAGCCCCAGCATTTT
CDR3: CASRSRGQDQPQHF

J: TRBJ1-2
length: 18
size: NA
D: NA
V: TRBV24-1
DNA: TGTGCCACCAGTGATTCTGGGACCTCCACAATTGGTTCCTATGGCTACACCTTC
CDR3: CATSDSGTSTIGSYGYTF

J: TRBJ1-6
length: 14
size: NA
D: NA
V: TRBV3-1/TRBV3-2
DNA: TGTGCCAGCAGCCAAGATGACAGCAATTCACCCCTCCACTTT
CDR3: CASSQDDSNSPLHF

J: TRBJ2-3
length: 15
size: few
D: NA
V: TRBV4-2
DNA: TGTGCCAGCAGCCAAGTGGGGGCGGGAGTAGATACGCAGTATTTT
CDR3: CASSQVGAGVDTQYF

J: TRBJ1-2
length: 14
size: NA
D: NA
V: TRBV3-1/TRBV3-2
DNA: TGTGCCAGCAGCCAAGAAAGGGAGACATATGGCTACACCTTC
CDR3: CASSQERETYGYTF

J: TRBJ2-5
length: 13
size: NA
D: NA
V: TRBV7-8
DNA: TGTGCCAGCAGCTTAGACGGCGCCGGGTCCCAGTACTTC
CDR3: CASSLDGAGSQYF

J: TRBJ2-2
length: 15
size: NA
D: TRBD1
V: TRBV5-8
DNA: TGTGCCAGCAGCTTGGGGACAGGTTACACCGGGGAGCTGTTTTTT
CDR3: CASSLGTGYTGELFF

J: TRBJ2-3
length: 14
size: NA
D: NA
V: TRBV27
DNA: TGTGCCAGCAGTTTCATCGCCTACACAGATACGCAGTATTTT
CDR3: CASSFIAYTDTQYF

J: TRBJ2-7
length: 12
size: NA
D: NA
V: TRBV6-2/TRBV6-3
DNA: TGTGCCAGCAGTTACGCGAGGTACGAGCAGTACTTC
CDR3: CASSYARYEQYF

J: TRBJ2-2
length: 13
size: NA
D: NA
V: TRBV12-3/TRBV12-4
DNA: TGTGCCACCACGGGGGCGAGCACCGGGGAGCTGTTTTTT
CDR3: CATTGASTGELFF

J: TRBJ1-1
length: 19
size: NA
D: TRBD1
V: TRBV7-2
DNA: TGTGCCAGCAGCCCAACCCTCCGGGACAGTCAAGGAACGGAGACTGAAGCTTTCTTT
CDR3: CASSPTLRDSQGTETEAFF

J: TRBJ1-3
length: 15
size: NA
D: NA
V: TRBV24-1
DNA: TGTGCCACCAGTGCTCCCGAGGATGGTGGAAACACCATATATTTT
CDR3: CATSAPEDGGNTIYF

J: TRBJ2-1
length: 14
size: NA
D: NA
V: TRBV24-1
DNA: TGTGCCACCAGTGATTTGGGACAATACAATGAGCAGTTCTTC
CDR3: CATSDLGQYNEQFF

J: TRBJ2-3
length: 13
size: NA
D: NA
V: TRBV7-2
DNA: TGTGCCAGCAGCTCCCAGTCAGCAGATACGCAGTATTTT
CDR3: CASSSQSADTQYF